This is a list of T cell receptor beta chains from one sample in a study of T cell responses to AZD1222 COVID-19 vaccine. Sequenced by immunoSEQ multiplex PCR; TCRdb stores in-frame clones only, minus some. Of nearly 100,000 clones in the sample, about 88% are singletons; the top ten hold less than 3%. The material was peripheral blood, obtained on day 0 of AZD1222 vaccination. The receptor set was obtained from an adult in good health. Each CDR3 is given with its conserved first and last residue. Fields, in order: CDR3 DNA, CDR3 protein, V gene, J gene, clone size, D gene. D genes are given only for firm matches. Size values are once, few and many counts, or a class for expanded clones, and some rows have none.

TGTGCCAGCAGTTTTACAGGGGACACTGAAGCTTTCTTT	CASSFTGDTEAFF	TRBV11-2	TRBJ1-1	NA	TRBD1
TGTGCCACCAGCACATCCGGGACCTACAATGAGCAGTTCTTC	CATSTSGTYNEQFF	TRBV15	TRBJ2-1	NA	NA
TGTGCCAGTACCACAGGGTCCTCTGGAAACACCATATATTTT	CASTTGSSGNTIYF	TRBV19	TRBJ1-3	NA	NA
TGTGCCAGCAGCTGGGGGCCTTACTCCTACGAGCAGTACTTC	CASSWGPYSYEQYF	TRBV7-2	TRBJ2-7	NA	NA
TGTGCCAGCAGCCAAAACGGCGCGGACGGCAACTATGGCTACACCTTC	CASSQNGADGNYGYTF	TRBV3-1/TRBV3-2	TRBJ1-2	NA	NA
TGCGCCAGCAGTCAACCTGTTTTCGGACGGGATCCGGGGGAGCAGTACTTC	CASSQPVFGRDPGEQYF	TRBV23-1	TRBJ2-7	NA	NA
TGTGCCACTTGGGACGGTCACGAAAAGCTCCACTTT	CATWDGHEKLHF	TRBV27	TRBJ1-6	NA	NA
TGTGCCAGCAGCCCCGTGGCAGGGACTAATTCACCCCTCCACTTT	CASSPVAGTNSPLHF	TRBV6-5	TRBJ1-6	few	NA
TGTGCCAGCAGCTTAGATTACCGTGACAATCAGCCCCAGCATTTT	CASSLDYRDNQPQHF	TRBV7-8	TRBJ1-5	NA	NA
TGTGCCACCTCCTATGGTGAGAGTAGCAATCAGCCCCAGCATTTT	CATSYGESSNQPQHF	TRBV15	TRBJ1-5	NA	NA
TGTGCCAGCAGCCAAGAATCTCTACTGAACACTGAAGCTTTCTTT	CASSQESLLNTEAFF	TRBV3-1/TRBV3-2	TRBJ1-1	few	NA
TGCAGCGTTGAAAGGGGTGTTGGCAATGAGCAGTTCTTC	CSVERGVGNEQFF	TRBV29-1	TRBJ2-1	NA	NA
TGCGCCAGCAGCGGCGGACAGCCTGGAAACACCATATATTTT	CASSGGQPGNTIYF	TRBV5-1	TRBJ1-3	NA	NA
TGTGCCAGCAGCTTTGGTCTGACGGGGTATCAGCCCCAGCATTTT	CASSFGLTGYQPQHF	TRBV7-9	TRBJ1-5	NA	NA
TGTGCCAGCAGTACGGACGGGTTCTATGGCTACACCTTC	CASSTDGFYGYTF	TRBV5-4	TRBJ1-2	NA	NA
TGTGCCAGCACTAGGGGGCAAGGCTCCACCGGGGAGCTGTTTTTT	CASTRGQGSTGELFF	TRBV2	TRBJ2-2	NA	TRBD1
TGCGCCAGCAGCTTGGTTGCGGAGAACACTGAAGCTTTCTTT	CASSLVAENTEAFF	TRBV5-1	TRBJ1-1	NA	NA
TGTGCCAGCAGTGAAACTCGAGCTAGCTCTGGAAACACCATATATTTT	CASSETRASSGNTIYF	TRBV6-1	TRBJ1-3	NA	NA
TGTGCCAGTCGGACAGGGGAAGGCTACACCTTC	CASRTGEGYTF	TRBV6-5	TRBJ1-2	NA	TRBD1
TGTGCCAGCAGACAGCGACAGGGGATAACAGATACGCAGTATTTT	CASRQRQGITDTQYF	TRBV27	TRBJ2-3	NA	TRBD1
TGTGCCAGCAGTGAAGACAGACTGGTAGCCAAAAACATTCAGTACTTC	CASSEDRLVAKNIQYF	TRBV6-1	TRBJ2-4	NA	NA
TGTGCCAGCAGCTTAGGCCAGTCTACCTACGAGCAGTACTTC	CASSLGQSTYEQYF	TRBV7-2	TRBJ2-7	NA	NA
TGTGCTAGCAGCTTGGGAACGGGGGGGTTGAATGAGCAGTTCTTC	CASSLGTGGLNEQFF	TRBV7-7	TRBJ2-1	NA	TRBD2
TGTGCCTGGAGTACCAGCGACCATGAGCAGTTCTTC	CAWSTSDHEQFF	TRBV30	TRBJ2-1	NA	NA
TGCGCCAGCAGCTTCGGGACACAAAACTACGAGCAGTACTTC	CASSFGTQNYEQYF	TRBV5-1	TRBJ2-7	NA	NA
TGTGCCAGCAGCTTAGAGTCGGGACGTATGAACACTGAAGCTTTCTTT	CASSLESGRMNTEAFF	TRBV7-2	TRBJ1-1	NA	NA
TGTGCCAGCAGTTTATATCCCAGGACTAACTATGGCTACACCTTC	CASSLYPRTNYGYTF	TRBV27	TRBJ1-2	NA	NA
TGTGCCAGCAGCCGCACCGGGACTACACAAGAGACCCAGTACTTC	CASSRTGTTQETQYF	TRBV7-2	TRBJ2-5	NA	TRBD2
TGCGCCAGCAGAGCTAGCGGGGGGAGTTACGAGCAGTACTTC	CASRASGGSYEQYF	TRBV10-2	TRBJ2-7	NA	TRBD2
TGTGCCAGCAGCTTAGCGGGGGTGAACACCGGGGAGCTGTTTTTT	CASSLAGVNTGELFF	TRBV11-2	TRBJ2-2	few	NA
TGTGCCAGCAAGATGGGGCAGAATAATTCACCCCTCCACTTT	CASKMGQNNSPLHF	TRBV27	TRBJ1-6	NA	NA